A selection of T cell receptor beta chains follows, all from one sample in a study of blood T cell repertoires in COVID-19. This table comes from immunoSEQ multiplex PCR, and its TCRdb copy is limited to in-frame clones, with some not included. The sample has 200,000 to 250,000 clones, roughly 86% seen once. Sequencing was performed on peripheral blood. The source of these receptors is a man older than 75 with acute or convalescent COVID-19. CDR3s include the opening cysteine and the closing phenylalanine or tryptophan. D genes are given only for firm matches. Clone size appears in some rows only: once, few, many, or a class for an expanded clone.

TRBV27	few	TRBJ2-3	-	TGTGCCAGCAGTTTAAATTCTCCTCAGGGAGGTACGCAGTATTTT	CASSLNSPQGGTQYF
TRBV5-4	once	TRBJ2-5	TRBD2	TGTGCCAGCAGCCCCGGGGGGGCCTTAGAGACCCAGTACTTC	CASSPGGALETQYF
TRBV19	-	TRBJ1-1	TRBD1	TGTGCCAGTAGTCCGTTGGACAGGGGGCATAATGAAGCTTTCTTT	CASSPLDRGHNEAFF
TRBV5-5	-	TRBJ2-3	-	TGTGCCAGCAGCTTGGAACCTATGCTCAGACAGCATTCCACAGATACGCAGTATTTT	CASSLEPMLRQHSTDTQYF
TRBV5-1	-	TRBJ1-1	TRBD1	TGCGCCAGCAGCTTGGAGAGCAGGGGGCCAACTGAAGCTTTCTTT	CASSLESRGPTEAFF
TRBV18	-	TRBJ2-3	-	TGTGCCAGCTCCTTCAGGCTCACAGATACGCAGTATTTT	CASSFRLTDTQYF
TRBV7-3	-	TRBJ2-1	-	TGTGCCAGCAGCTTAACTGGCTCGTTAGGCGGTGAGCAGTTCTTC	CASSLTGSLGGEQFF
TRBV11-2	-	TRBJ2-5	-	TGTGCCAGCAGCTTAGATGGCGGGACAGAGGAGACCCAGTACTTC	CASSLDGGTEETQYF
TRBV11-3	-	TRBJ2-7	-	TGTGCCAGCAGCTCCCCGTATTCTAACTCCTACGAGCAGTACTTC	CASSSPYSNSYEQYF
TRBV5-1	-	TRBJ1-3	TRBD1	TGCGCCAGCAGCTTGAGGGGACAGTCTGGAAACACCATATATTTT	CASSLRGQSGNTIYF
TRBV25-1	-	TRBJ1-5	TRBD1	TGTGCCAGTGGACAGGGGGATCAGCCCCAGCATTTT	CASGQGDQPQHF
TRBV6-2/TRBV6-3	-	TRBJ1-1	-	TGTGCCAGCAGCCCCGATTACTTGAACACTGAAGCTTTCTTT	CASSPDYLNTEAFF
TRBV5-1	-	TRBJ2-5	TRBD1	TGCGCCAGCAGCTTGGGGGGACAGGGGGAGACCCAGTACTTC	CASSLGGQGETQYF
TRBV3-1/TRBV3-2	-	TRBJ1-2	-	TGTGCCAGCAGCCAAGATACCAGGGAAAGGCATGGCTACACCTTC	CASSQDTRERHGYTF
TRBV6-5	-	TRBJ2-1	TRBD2	TGTGCCAGCAGTTACTCGAAGTCTAGCGGGTCTCAGTTCTTC	CASSYSKSSGSQFF
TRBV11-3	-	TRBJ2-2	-	TGTGCCAGCAGCTCCGCCGGACTAGGGGGCACCGGGGAGCTGTTTTTT	CASSSAGLGGTGELFF
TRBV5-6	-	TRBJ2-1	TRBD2	TGTGCCAGCAGCTTACCGGGACTAGCGGGTCCAGGCGATGAGCAGTTCTTC	CASSLPGLAGPGDEQFF
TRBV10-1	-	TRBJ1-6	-	TGCGCCAGCAGTGAGGGGGCAGGGAATTCACCCCTCCACTTT	CASSEGAGNSPLHF
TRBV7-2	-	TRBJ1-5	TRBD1	TGTGCCAGCAGCTTGACAGGGGACAATCAGCCCCAGCATTTT	CASSLTGDNQPQHF
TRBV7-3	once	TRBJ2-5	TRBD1	TGTGCCAGCAGCTCCGGACAGGGGGAGACCCAGTACTTC	CASSSGQGETQYF
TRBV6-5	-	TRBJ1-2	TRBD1	TGTGCCAGCCGCACAGGGGCCAACAACTATGGCTACACCTTC	CASRTGANNYGYTF
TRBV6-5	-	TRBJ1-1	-	TGTGCCAGCAAGGACAGTTCCATGAACACTGAAGCTTTCTTT	CASKDSSMNTEAFF
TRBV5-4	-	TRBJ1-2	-	TGTGCCAGCAGCTCCCAGGGGCTGGGGGGGCTTAACTATGGCTACACCTTC	CASSSQGLGGLNYGYTF
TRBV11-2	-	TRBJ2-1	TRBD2	TGTGCCAGCAGCTCCGTTCGCGCGGGAGGTTCCTACAATGAGCAGTTCTTC	CASSSVRAGGSYNEQFF
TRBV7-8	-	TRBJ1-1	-	TGTGCCAGCAGCACCTCGTTTCGGTTCAAAATGAACACTGAAGCTTTCTTT	CASSTSFRFKMNTEAFF